This TCR beta chain was captured by sequencing in a study of cytomegalovirus exposure and HLA in healthy donors. The PCR contained 60 Vbeta and 13 Jbeta primers. Generated by immunoSEQ multiplex PCR, the TCRdb table keeps only in-frame clones and is missing some. The sample includes 60,000 to 70,000 clones, 55% to 80% of them seen just once. The CDR3 extends over 14 amino acids. Germline V gene sequence: CDR1 LNHDA, CDR2 SQIVND (reference sequence). Between the trimmed V and J ends, which lost 2 bases and 2 bases, there was a span of 7 bases. The source is a woman in her forties or fifties in good health and CMV-seronegative. Material for sequencing was PBMCs. The chain recombines TRBV19 with TRBJ1-5, with a weak D call TRBD1 (6 bases). CDR3 region: CASSIWGRNQPQHF. CDR3 DNA sequence: TGTGCCAGTAGTATATGGGGGCGCAATCAGCCCCAGCATTTT.